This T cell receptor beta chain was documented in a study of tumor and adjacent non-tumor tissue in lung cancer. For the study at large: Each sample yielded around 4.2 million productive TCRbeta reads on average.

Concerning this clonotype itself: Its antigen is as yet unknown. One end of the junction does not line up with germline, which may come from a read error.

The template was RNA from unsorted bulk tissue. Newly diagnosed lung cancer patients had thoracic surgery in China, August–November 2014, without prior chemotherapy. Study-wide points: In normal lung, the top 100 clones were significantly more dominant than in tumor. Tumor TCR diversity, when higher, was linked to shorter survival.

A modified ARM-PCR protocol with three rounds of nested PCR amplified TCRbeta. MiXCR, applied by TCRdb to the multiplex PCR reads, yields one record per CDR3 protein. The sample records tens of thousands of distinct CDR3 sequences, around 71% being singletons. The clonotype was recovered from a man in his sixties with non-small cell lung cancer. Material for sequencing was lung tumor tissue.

The CDR3 sequence: CASSRSGYDEQFF. The CDR3 region has the DNA TGTGCCAGCAGCCGCTCAGGCTACGATGAGCAATTCTTC. J is TRBJ2-1 and V is TRBV7-8; no reliable D call. CDR1 and CDR2 from the germline V gene are SGHVS and FQNEAQ. This CDR3 region has 13 residues.